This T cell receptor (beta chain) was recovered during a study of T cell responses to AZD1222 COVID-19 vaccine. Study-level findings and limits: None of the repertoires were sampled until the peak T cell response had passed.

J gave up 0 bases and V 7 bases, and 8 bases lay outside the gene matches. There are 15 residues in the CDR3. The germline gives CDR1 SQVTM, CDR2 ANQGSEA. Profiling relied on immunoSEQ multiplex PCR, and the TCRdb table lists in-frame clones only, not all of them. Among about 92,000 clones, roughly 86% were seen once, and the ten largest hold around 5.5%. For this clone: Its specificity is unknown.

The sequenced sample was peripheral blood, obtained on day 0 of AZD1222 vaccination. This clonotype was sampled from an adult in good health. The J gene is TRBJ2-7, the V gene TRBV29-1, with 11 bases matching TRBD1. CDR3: CSALTGTGGSYEQYF. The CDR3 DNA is TGCAGCGCCTTAACCGGGACAGGGGGCTCCTACGAGCAGTACTTC.